This T cell receptor (beta chain) was obtained from a study of shared clonotypes between healthy human individuals. Turning to the study itself: The study drew on two women and a few men aged 18 to 49 as donors.

The donor cohort consisted entirely of Caucasian adults residing in Nashville, Tennessee. Clones were read by immunoSEQ multiplex PCR, and TCRdb kept only the in-frame ones, dropping some. The table records 2.5 million or so clones, about 92% of them present only once. The V gene lost 5 bases and the J gene lost 1 base, with 8 bases spanning the gap. This CDR3 comprises 14 residues. The germline V gene has CDR1 SGHTA and CDR2 FQGNSA. The sample was naive CD4+ T cells sorted from blood. Subset of the sample: CD45RA+ positively selected. The chain is built from TRBV7-2 and TRBJ2-2; D is unclear. This TCR derives from a man between 18 and 29 years old in good health. CDR3 residues: CASSPPGNTGELFF. Written as DNA, the CDR3 is TGTGCCAGCAGCCCGCCTGGGAACACCGGGGAGCTGTTTTTT.